Listed below are T cell receptor beta chains from one sample, sequenced in a study of shared clonotypes between healthy human individuals. Sequencing was performed with immunoSEQ multiplex PCR; in TCRdb, only in-frame clones are kept and a portion is missing. The data contain 1,500,000 or so clones, around 97% of them singletons. Sequenced sample: naive CD4+ T cells sorted from blood. The receptors come from a man in his thirties or forties in good health. The CDR3 runs from the conserved cysteine through the conserved F or W.

j_call | v_call | cdr3_aa
TRBJ2-1 | TRBV9 | CASSVGGTTPNEQFF
TRBJ2-7 | TRBV13 | CASTPSGLHSYEQYF
TRBJ2-5 | TRBV28 | CASTRGGQETQYF
TRBJ2-7 | TRBV18 | CASSPTGGVEEQYF
TRBJ2-2 | TRBV5-1 | CASSLGTDTGELFF
TRBJ2-7 | TRBV28 | CASNQQGSPYEQYF
TRBJ1-2 | TRBV18 | CASSPPQGPDYTF
TRBJ2-3 | TRBV7-9 | CASRKWGEFSTDTQYF
TRBJ2-6 | TRBV5-1 | CASSRMGQGSSGANVLTF
TRBJ2-5 | TRBV5-5 | CASSRLGETQYF
TRBJ2-7 | TRBV5-8 | CASSLIYEQYF
TRBJ1-5 | TRBV5-5 | CASSLSQAGPLRNQPQHF
TRBJ2-7 | TRBV27 | CASSLAGGPNTYEQYF
TRBJ2-7 | TRBV18 | CASSLHDLYEQYF
TRBJ1-5 | TRBV6-5 | CASGWMTDSYQPQHF
TRBJ1-4 | TRBV7-6 | CASSKTGGWEKLFF
TRBJ1-5 | TRBV2 | CASSESLDRVGQPQHF
TRBJ2-1 | TRBV28 | CASSRGLALPNEQFF
TRBJ2-1 | TRBV5-1 | CASSLGTGRDNEQFF
TRBJ2-1 | TRBV7-9 | CASRARQGEYNEQFF